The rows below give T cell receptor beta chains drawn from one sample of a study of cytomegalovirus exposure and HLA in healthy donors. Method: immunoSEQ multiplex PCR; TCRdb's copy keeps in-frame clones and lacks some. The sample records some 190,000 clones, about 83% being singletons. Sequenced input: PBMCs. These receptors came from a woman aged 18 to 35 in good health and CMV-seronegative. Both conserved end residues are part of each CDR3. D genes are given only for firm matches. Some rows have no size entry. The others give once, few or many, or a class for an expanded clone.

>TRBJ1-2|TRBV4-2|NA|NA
CASSQEEGSFYGYTF
TGTGCCAGCAGCCAAGAGGAGGGGAGCTTCTATGGCTACACCTTC
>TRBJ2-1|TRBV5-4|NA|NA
CASSLRGGSYNEQFF
TGTGCCAGCAGCTTGAGGGGGGGATCCTACAATGAGCAGTTCTTC
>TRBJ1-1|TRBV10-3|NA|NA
CAIRRRTENTEAFF
TGTGCCATCAGACGGCGGACAGAGAACACTGAAGCTTTCTTT
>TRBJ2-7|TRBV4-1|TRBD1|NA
CASSPRTGDEQYF
TGCGCCAGCAGCCCCAGGACAGGGGACGAGCAGTACTTC
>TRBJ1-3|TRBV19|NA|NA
CASSIKWATGNTIYF
TGTGCCAGTAGTATTAAGTGGGCTACTGGAAACACCATATATTTT
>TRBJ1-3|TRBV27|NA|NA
CASIPSWGFSSGNTIYF
TGTGCCAGCATTCCGTCCTGGGGCTTCAGCTCTGGAAACACCATATATTTT
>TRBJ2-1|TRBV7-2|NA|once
CASSFGPWRASGSDNEQFF
TGTGCCAGCAGCTTCGGGCCCTGGAGGGCGAGTGGGAGCGACAATGAGCAGTTCTTC
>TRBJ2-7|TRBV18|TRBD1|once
CASSPTAGGYEQYF
TGTGCCAGCTCACCAACGGCAGGGGGCTACGAGCAGTACTTC
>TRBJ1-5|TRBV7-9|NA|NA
CASSPDSFNQPQHF
TGTGCCAGCAGTCCCGACAGTTTCAATCAGCCCCAGCATTTT
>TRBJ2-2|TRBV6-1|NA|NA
CASSEWHLELFF
TGTGCCAGCAGTGAATGGCACCTCGAGCTGTTTTTT
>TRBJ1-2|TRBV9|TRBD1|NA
CASSVVGWGDRGEMNYGYTF
TGTGCCAGCAGCGTAGTAGGTTGGGGGGACAGGGGAGAGATGAACTATGGCTACACCTTC
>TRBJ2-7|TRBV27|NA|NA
CASSRSGFYEQYF
TGTGCCAGCAGTCGGTCGGGGTTTTACGAGCAGTACTTC
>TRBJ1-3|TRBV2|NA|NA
CASSELRNTIYF
TGTGCCAGCAGTGAACTCCGAAACACCATATATTTT
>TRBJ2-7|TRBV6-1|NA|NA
CASSEALQAYEQYF
TGTGCCAGCAGTGAAGCTTTACAGGCATACGAGCAGTACTTC
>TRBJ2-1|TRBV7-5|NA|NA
CVRRGYRGGYNEQFF
TGTGTCAGAAGAGGTTACAGGGGAGGCTACAATGAGCAGTTCTTC
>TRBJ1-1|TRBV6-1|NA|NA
CASGGQFTEAFF
TGTGCCAGCGGAGGGCAGTTCACTGAAGCTTTCTTT
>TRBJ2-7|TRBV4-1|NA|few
CASSQDSDRAYEQYF
TGCGCCAGCAGCCAAGATTCAGACAGAGCCTACGAGCAGTACTTC
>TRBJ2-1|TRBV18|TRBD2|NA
CASSPDPGLAGYNEQFF
TGTGCCAGCTCACCAGACCCGGGACTAGCGGGGTACAATGAGCAGTTCTTC
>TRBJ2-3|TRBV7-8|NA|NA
CASTLGGFRNTQYF
TGTGCCAGCACCCTAGGGGGTTTTCGTAATACGCAGTATTTT
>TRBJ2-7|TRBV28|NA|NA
CASSFGGITYEQYF
TGTGCCAGCAGTTTTGGGGGGATCACCTACGAGCAGTACTTC
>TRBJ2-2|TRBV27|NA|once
CASSFGRNGELFF
TGTGCCAGCAGTTTTGGGAGGAACGGGGAGCTGTTTTTT
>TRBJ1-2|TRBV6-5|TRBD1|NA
CASRRTGYGYTF
TGTGCCAGCAGGCGGACAGGGTACGGCTACACCTTC
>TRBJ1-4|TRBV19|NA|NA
CASREDEGLPNEKLFF
TGTGCCAGTAGGGAGGATGAGGGATTGCCTAATGAAAAACTGTTTTTT
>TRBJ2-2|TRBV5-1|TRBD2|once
CASSSRGGTGELFF
TGCGCCAGCAGCTCCCGGGGAGGGACCGGGGAGCTGTTTTTT
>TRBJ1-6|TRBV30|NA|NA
CAWSVLNAGGLSSYNSPLHF
TGTGCCTGGAGTGTACTGAATGCAGGAGGCCTTAGCTCCTATAATTCACCCCTCCACTTT